These 9 T cell receptor beta chains came from one sample sequenced in a study of T cells in tumors after PD-1 blockade. Assay used: immunoSEQ multiplex PCR; TCRdb lists only in-frame clones, some missing. The repertoire has roughly 4,000 clones, 55% to 80% of them found once; the top ten carry 15% to 20%. Sequencing was performed on tumor tissue, taken before anti-PD-1 treatment. These receptors came from a human donor with basal cell carcinoma.

The rearrangement links TRBV7-9 to TRBJ1-2, with 7 bases that match TRBD1. Germline V gene lookup returns CDR1 SEHNR and CDR2 FQNEAQ (reference sequence). V gave up 10 bases and J gave up 4 bases; unmatched junction bases: 3. CDR3 length: 11 amino acids. The CDR3 loop reads CAMGQSYGYTF. The CDR3 DNA reads TGTGCCATGGGACAGTCCTATGGCTACACCTTC.

There are a few counts of this clone. This chain connects TRBV5-1 to TRBJ2-7, with 15 bases fitting TRBD2. Germline V gene data show CDR1 as SGHRS and CDR2 as YFSETQ. Unmatched junction bases numbered 12, after V lost 3 bases and J lost 5 bases. This CDR3 contains 18 residues. The chain's CDR3 is CASSSGLAGGKALNEQYF. The CDR3 coding sequence is TGCGCCAGCAGCTCCGGACTAGCGGGGGGGAAAGCTTTGAACGAGCAGTACTTC.

The chain links TRBV29-1 to TRBJ2-3; 11 bases are shared with TRBD2. Germline-derived CDR1 and CDR2 are SQVTM and ANQGSEA. The CDR3 spans 15 residues. V trimming: 8 bases; J trimming: 2 bases; junction bases outside the gene matches: 9. This CDR3 reads CSTNLAGGLTDTQYF. DNA of the CDR3: TGCAGCACAAACCTAGCGGGAGGACTCACAGATACGCAGTATTTT.

CDR3 protein: CASSQDHGTSGGEETQYF. DNA of the CDR3: TGTGCCAGCAGCCAAGATCATGGGACTAGCGGGGGGGAAGAGACCCAGTACTTC. V and J are TRBV3-1 (or the pseudogene TRBV3-2) and TRBJ2-5, with 16 bases fitting TRBD2. The germline CDR1 and CDR2 sequences are LGHDT and YNNKEL (reference sequence). This CDR3 comprises 18 residues. The V segment lost 0 bases and the J segment 3 bases; nucleotides outside the gene matches: 4.

The chain is built from TRBV5-5 and TRBJ2-5, with 10 positions matching TRBD2. The CDR3 spans 15 residues. Germline CDR1 SGHKS, CDR2 YYEKEE (reference sequence). V shed 1 base and J 7 bases; nucleotides not matched to a gene: 7. CDR3 sequence reads: CASSLRSGGAGTQYF. The CDR3 region has the DNA TGTGCCAGCAGCTTGAGGAGCGGGGGGGCGGGGACCCAGTACTTC.

The CDR3: CASRTGLNSPLHF. The CDR3 DNA sequence: TGTGCCAGCCGGACAGGCTTAAATTCACCCCTCCACTTT. The gene calls are TRBV27 and TRBJ1-6; the match to TRBD1 covers 7 bases. Germline CDR1 is MNHEY and CDR2 is SMNVEV (reference sequence). J lost 7 bases, V lost 8 bases, and 5 bases had no gene match. The CDR3 loop spans 13 amino acids.

This chain uses TRBV7-2 with TRBJ1-5, with D possibly being TRBD1 (6 bases). This CDR3 comprises 14 residues. Germline V gene lookup returns CDR1 SGHTA and CDR2 FQGNSA. V was trimmed by 5 bases and J by 6 bases, leaving 14 bases between them. CDR3 protein: CASSRTGLGQPQHF. CDR3 in DNA: TGTGCCAGCAGCCGTACAGGGCTGGGTCAGCCCCAGCATTTT. Full variable domain (missing parts from reference TRBV7-2 and TRBJ1-5): GAGVSQSPSNKVTEKGKDVELRCDPISGHTALYWYRQSLGQGLEFLIYFQGNSAPDKSGLPSDRFSAERTGGSVSTLTIQRTQQEDSAVYLCASSRTGLGQPQHFGDGTRLSIL.

The rearrangement joins TRBV4-2 to TRBJ1-6; 11 bases fit TRBD1. Germline values: CDR1 LGHNA, CDR2 YNFKEQ. The CDR3 sequence is 15 residues long. With V trimmed by 4 bases and J by 7 bases, 3 bases remained unmatched. In DNA, the CDR3 is TGTGCCAGCAGCCCGGACAGGGGGCGGAATTCACCCCTCCACTTT. Translation: CASSPDRGRNSPLHF.

V and J are TRBV5-6 and TRBJ2-1, with TRBD1 as a possible D gene (6 bases). Trimming shortened V by 5 bases and J by 14 bases, and 14 bases separated the two germline ends. CDR3 length: 11 amino acids. Germline CDR1 is SGHDT and CDR2 is YYEEEE. CDR3 bases: TGTGCCAGCAGTTCCGGGACAAGGGAGTTCTTC. Translation gives CASSSGTREFF.